The 4 T cell receptor beta chains reported below all come from one sample, sequenced in a study of blood T cell repertoires in COVID-19. Libraries were prepared by immunoSEQ multiplex PCR; TCRdb keeps only in-frame clonotypes and omits some of them. This sample yields approximately 50,000 clones, of which 85% to 90% are seen a single time; 6.5% belongs to the top ten. The sequencing input was peripheral blood. The receptors come from a man between 60 and 75 years old with acute or convalescent COVID-19.

This clone was observed once. The chain employs TRBV18 and TRBJ2-1; perhaps TRBD2 as D (5 bases). Trimming removed 4 bases from V and 2 bases from J, with 9 bases in between. This CDR3 comprises 14 residues. The germline V gene encodes CDR1 KGHSH and CDR2 LQKENI. The CDR3 nucleotides read TGTGCCAGCTCACTAACTAGGGCCTACAATGAGCAGTTCTTC. As protein: CASSLTRAYNEQFF.

This rearrangement joins TRBV5-1 to TRBJ1-1; TRBD1 matches 8 bases. The trim removed 0 bases at V and 7 bases at J, leaving 5 bases unmatched. The germline CDR1 and CDR2 sequences are SGHRS and YFSETQ. The CDR3 has 14 amino acids. The CDR3 spells CASSLAGTGYEAFF. CDR3 sequence (DNA): TGCGCCAGCAGCTTGGCCGGGACAGGTTATGAAGCTTTCTTT. The variable domain in full, with the rest retrieved from reference TRBV5-1 and TRBJ1-1, is KAGVTQTPRYLIKTRGQQVTLSCSPISGHRSVSWYQQTPGQGLQFLFEYFSETQRNKGNFPGRFSGRQFSNSRSEMNVSTLELGDSALYLCASSLAGTGYEAFFGQGTRLTVV.

The chain couples TRBV6-2 or TRBV6-3 to TRBJ2-3; D is perhaps TRBD2 (5 bases). In germline, CDR1 is MNHEY, CDR2 SVGEGT. V lost 5 bases and J lost 0, with 9 bases in between. This CDR3 contains 14 residues. The CDR3 protein is CASSARTSTDTQYF. The CDR3 DNA reads TGTGCCAGCAGTGCCCGGACTAGCACAGATACGCAGTATTTT.

The rearrangement uses TRBV28 and TRBJ2-7, with 10 bases aligning to TRBD2. The CDR3 has 14 residues. The V and J ends lost 6 bases and 2 bases, in that order; junction bases with no gene match: 4. Germline V gene lookup returns CDR1 MDHEN and CDR2 SYDVKM. In DNA, the CDR3 is TGTGCCAGCAGGTTAGCGGGGGGTGCCTACGAGCAGTACTTC. Translating gives CASRLAGGAYEQYF.